A single count supports the clone carrying this TCR beta chain. The entry originates in a study of blood T cell repertoires in COVID-19. For the study at large: Samples representing acute and convalescent COVID-19 were sourced from the United States, Italy and Spain. The cDNA or gDNA used as material had been derived from T cells, B-cell-depleted T cells, or PBMCs.

In the source study's methods: Estimation of nucleated cell counts relied on the amplification of reference gene primers. Profiled with immunoSEQ multiplex PCR; TCRdb holds only in-frame clones, not every one. The V and J calls and clone size come from that table; D and trimming were worked out from the DNA. This table has some 87,000 clones, 85% to 95% appearing once. The germline V gene has CDR1 SGHVS and CDR2 FNYEAQ. With 2 bases clipped from V and 4 bases from J, the junction kept 6 bases outside the gene matches. The CDR3 has 15 residues. V usage is TRBV7-6 and J usage is TRBJ2-5, with TRBD1 matching over 8 bases. Material: peripheral blood. The sequence was collected from a woman aged 60-70 years with active COVID-19. The CDR3 DNA reads TGTGCCAGCAGCTTAAACGCAGGGGGCGGAGAGACCCAGTACTTC. Amino acids: CASSLNAGGGETQYF.